Below, 5 T cell receptor beta chains from the same sample are listed, as sequenced in a study of early T cells in non-severe SARS-CoV-2 infection. Via MiXCR, TCRdb re-called the 5' RACE reads, giving one row per CDR3 protein. The sample records around 81,000 distinct CDR3 sequences, 11% to 15% being singletons. Specimen: whole blood. These TCRs come from an adult who was a healthcare worker with PCR-confirmed SARS-CoV-2 infection or an uninfected control (not recorded which).

The CDR3 loop reads CASSSRWGGDNEQFF. DNA of the CDR3: TGTGCCAGCAGCTCCCGATGGGGGGGTGACAATGAGCAGTTCTTC. V is TRBV11-1 and J is TRBJ2-1; 7 bases align to TRBD2. The ends lost 4 bases at V and 5 bases at J; junction bases unmatched: 8. CDR1 is SGHAT and CDR2 is FQDESV in the germline V gene (reference sequence). The CDR3 is 15 residues long.

The chain combines TRBV20-1 with TRBJ1-6, with D perhaps TRBD1 (5 bases). The germline gives CDR1 DFQATT, CDR2 SNEGSKA (reference sequence). V lost 3 bases, J lost 7 bases, and 13 bases lay in between. This CDR3 contains 14 residues. CDR3 loop: CSASEGTVNSPLHF. The CDR3 nucleotides read TGCAGTGCTAGTGAAGGGACGGTGAATTCACCCCTCCACTTT.

The chain has TRBV13 and TRBJ2-7; 8 nucleotides agree with TRBD1. The CDR3 extends over 15 amino acids. CDR1 is PRHDT and CDR2 is FYEKMQ in the germline V gene (reference sequence). With V trimmed by 3 bases and J by 6 bases, 10 bases remained unmatched. The CDR3 sequence is CASSFGTGRGIEQYF. Written as DNA, the CDR3 is TGTGCCAGCAGCTTCGGGACAGGCCGGGGCATCGAGCAGTACTTC.

The chain is built from TRBV5-6 and TRBJ1-1; D possibly corresponds to TRBD1 (5 bases). Looked up from germline, CDR1 is SGHDT and CDR2 is YYEEEE. This CDR3 spans 15 amino acids. The V end was cut by 1 base, the J end by 7 bases, with 17 bases between. Here the CDR3 DNA reads TGTGCCAGCAGCTTGTCCGGGAGAAAAAGGGGTGAAGCTTTCTTT. Amino acids: CASSLSGRKRGEAFF.

The table lists this clonotype with many counts. The rearrangement joins TRBV5-6 to TRBJ1-2; D remains unclear. Germline CDR1 SGHDT, CDR2 YYEEEE. The CDR3 runs to 11 residues. The ends were cut back, 3 bases at V and 4 bases at J, with 4 bases in the middle. For the CDR3, the DNA is TGTGCCAGCAGCTCTTTCTATGGCTACACCTTC. It is translated as CASSSFYGYTF.